This passage covers 27 T cell receptor beta chains from one sample sequenced in a study of cytomegalovirus exposure and HLA in healthy donors. Primers included in the PCR were 60 Vbeta and 13 Jbeta primers. Repertoires were generated with immunoSEQ multiplex PCR, while TCRdb's copy carries only in-frame clones and drops some. This sample has 200,000 to 250,000 clones, with roughly four fifths found just once. The specimen was PBMCs. The receptors derive from a girl aged 2-10 years in good health and CMV-seronegative.

This sequence joins TRBV27 and TRBJ2-3; TRBD1 agrees at 7 bases. With V trimmed by 4 bases and J by 6 bases, 16 bases remained unmatched. The CDR3 is made up of 17 amino acids. Germline V gives CDR1 MNHEY, CDR2 SMNVEV (reference sequence). DNA for the CDR3: TGTGCCAGCAGTTCCACAACTGACAGGGTCGCGGTGGATACGCAGTATTTT. Its translation: CASSSTTDRVAVDTQYF.

The chain couples TRBV2 to TRBJ2-3; D gene unclear. The CDR3 spans 13 residues. Germline values: CDR1 SNHLY, CDR2 FYNNEI. The CDR3 here is CATVGQTGDTQYF. CDR3 in DNA: TGTGCTACAGTGGGCCAGACCGGAGATACGCAGTATTTT.

This sequence joins TRBV11-2 and TRBJ2-1; tentative D call: TRBD1 (6 bases). The CDR3 loop spans 17 amino acids. Trimming removed 0 bases from V and 7 bases from J, with 19 bases in between. Germline V gives CDR1 SGHAT, CDR2 FQNNGV. CDR3 region: CASSLERIGQIENEQFF. CDR3 DNA: TGTGCCAGCAGCTTAGAGCGGATCGGACAGATCGAAAATGAGCAGTTCTTC.

In this sample, this clone turned up a few times. The rearrangement uses TRBV6-5 and TRBJ1-1; D is undetermined. This CDR3 has 14 amino acids. V lost 2 bases, J lost 4 bases, and 11 bases lay in between. The V gene's germline CDR1 is MNHEY and CDR2 SVGAGI. CDR3 in DNA: TGTGCCAGCAGTTACGGTGCGGAGGGCACTGAAGCTTTCTTT. It yields the protein CASSYGAEGTEAFF.

The chain couples TRBV7-9 to TRBJ1-5; D gene unclear. Germline V gene sequence: CDR1 SEHNR, CDR2 FQNEAQ (reference sequence). The CDR3 consists of 17 residues. V dropped 6 bases and J dropped 7 bases, with 25 bases sitting between them. CDR3 nucleotides: TGTGCCAGCAGTTATGATCGGGGATTTGGATTATTGCAGCCCCAGCATTTT. Its translation is CASSYDRGFGLLQPQHF.

In DNA form, the CDR3 reads TGTGCCAGCAGTGCGGACAGGGCAGGAGAAAAACTGTTTTTT. This sequence encodes CASSADRAGEKLFF. The genes are TRBV2 and TRBJ1-4; 8 bases are shared with TRBD1. V was clipped by 4 bases and J by 8 bases; unmatched bases: 6. CDR1 SNHLY and CDR2 FYNNEI come from the germline V gene. CDR3 length: 14 residues.

The V and J genes are TRBV5-5 and TRBJ1-2; D call uncertain. The length of the CDR3 is 15 residues. Germline assignment: CDR1 SGHKS and CDR2 YYEKEE (reference sequence). Trimming took off 2 bases at V and 0 bases at J, with 11 bases between the two ends. The CDR3 here is CASSFGVGTNYGYTF. The CDR3 DNA reads as TGTGCCAGCAGCTTCGGGGTTGGGACTAACTATGGCTACACCTTC.

The rearrangement links TRBV10-1 to TRBJ1-1; TRBD1 matches 8 bases. After removal of 2 bases from V and 3 bases from J, the junction contained 8 bases not matched to a gene. The length of the CDR3 is 16 residues. Looked up from germline, CDR1 is WNHNN and CDR2 is SYGVQD (reference sequence). Written as DNA, the CDR3 is TGCGCCAGCAGTGAGCGTCCCGGGACAGGATACACTGAAGCTTTCTTT. Its translation is CASSERPGTGYTEAFF.

The chain uses TRBV6-5 and TRBJ2-3; 7 nucleotides line up with TRBD1. This CDR3 has 14 amino acids. The V and J ends lost 4 bases and 5 bases, in that order; junction bases with no gene match: 6. Per the germline V gene, CDR1 is MNHEY and CDR2 is SVGAGI. The CDR3 DNA reads TGTGCCAGCAGTTTCTACCCAGGGGGAGATACGCAGTATTTT. Its translation is CASSFYPGGDTQYF.

The rearrangement joins TRBV6-1 to TRBJ2-1, with 12 bases lining up with TRBD2. Germline CDR1 and CDR2: MNHNS and SASEGT. V shed 4 bases and J 5 bases; nucleotides not matched to a gene: 3. The CDR3 is 15 amino acids. CDR3 sequence reads: CASSGGLAGNNEQFF. DNA of the CDR3: TGTGCCAGCAGTGGAGGACTAGCGGGGAACAATGAGCAGTTCTTC.

The rearrangement uses TRBV5-1 and TRBJ2-3; D is possibly TRBD2 (6 bases). Trimming cost V 2 bases and J 2 bases, with 15 bases left between them. The length of the CDR3 is 16 residues. The germline gives CDR1 SGHRS, CDR2 YFSETQ. The DNA of the CDR3 is TGCGCCAGCAGCTTAGATAGCGGATACCCCACAGATACGCAGTATTTT. This encodes CASSLDSGYPTDTQYF. Full variable domain (missing parts from reference TRBV5-1 and TRBJ2-3): KAGVTQTPRYLIKTRGQQVTLSCSPISGHRSVSWYQQTPGQGLQFLFEYFSETQRNKGNFPGRFSGRQFSNSRSEMNVSTLELGDSALYLCASSLDSGYPTDTQYFGPGTRLTVL.

The V gene is TRBV29-1, the J gene TRBJ1-1, with D unresolved. This CDR3 region has 16 residues. Trimming took off 2 bases at V and 0 bases at J, with 16 bases between the two ends. Germline-derived CDR1 and CDR2 are SQVTM and ANQGSEA. CDR3 sequence: CSVEQKLAIVNTEAFF. The CDR3 DNA follows: TGCAGCGTTGAACAGAAATTGGCAATCGTGAACACTGAAGCTTTCTTT.

The J gene is TRBJ2-7, the V gene TRBV5-4, with 9 bases matching TRBD2. This CDR3 is built from 14 residues. Germline CDR1 SGHNT, CDR2 YYREEE (reference sequence). V shed 1 base, J shed 4 bases, and the junction held 3 bases outside the gene matches. In DNA form, the CDR3 reads TGTGCCAGCAGCTTGCTGGCGGGAGGGTACGAGCAGTACTTC. Its translation: CASSLLAGGYEQYF.

This chain connects TRBV7-3 to TRBJ1-6; D uncertain. Trimming removed 3 bases at V and 9 bases at J, with 9 bases between. Germline CDR1 is SGHTA and CDR2 is FQGTGA. The CDR3 consists of 13 residues. CDR3 region: CASSFKEGSPLHF. The CDR3 bases are TGTGCCAGCAGCTTCAAAGAGGGTTCACCCCTCCACTTT.

The chain carries TRBV7-6 and TRBJ1-4; D is unclear. Trimming pared 2 bases from V and 3 bases from J, leaving 19 bases between. This CDR3 is 18 amino acids long. The germline CDR1 and CDR2 sequences are SGHVS and FNYEAQ. The chain's CDR3 is CASSLRSRRPQPNEKLFF. In DNA form, the CDR3 reads TGTGCCAGCAGCTTAAGAAGCCGACGCCCACAGCCTAATGAAAAACTGTTTTTT.

This sequence joins TRBV9 and TRBJ2-3; weak D call: TRBD1 (6 bases). V lost 0 bases to trimming and J lost 2 bases, with 10 bases between them. Germline V gives CDR1 SGDLS, CDR2 YYNGEE. This CDR3 contains 15 residues. The CDR3 spells CASSVGTAFTDTQYF. The CDR3, as DNA: TGTGCCAGCAGCGTAGGGACAGCCTTCACAGATACGCAGTATTTT.

V and J are TRBV5-1 and TRBJ1-4, with D tentatively TRBD1 (6 bases). V was clipped by 3 bases and J by 5 bases, with 20 bases between them. The CDR3 runs to 17 residues. Germline CDR1 is SGHRS and CDR2 is YFSETQ. CDR3 nucleotide sequence: TGCGCCAGCAGCTGGGGGGGAATAGGACAGCAGAATGAAAAACTGTTTTTT. Protein: CASSWGGIGQQNEKLFF.

This clone was seen a single time. The genes are TRBV30 and TRBJ2-7, with TRBD1 matching over 9 bases. The CDR3 has 14 residues. The V segment lost 5 bases and the J segment 2 bases; nucleotides outside the gene matches: 7. Germline CDR1 and CDR2: GTSNPN and SVGIG (reference sequence). The CDR3 DNA sequence: TGTGCCTGGGGTAGACAGGGGGGCGCCTACGAGCAGTACTTC. This sequence encodes CAWGRQGGAYEQYF.

V usage is TRBV6-6 and J usage is TRBJ2-1; the match to TRBD1 covers 8 bases. This CDR3 has 14 residues. Per the germline V gene, CDR1 is MNHNY and CDR2 is SVGAGI (reference sequence). Trimming took 10 bases from V and 0 from J; bases not matched to a gene: 5. CDR3 residues: CATGTGRSYNEQFF. The CDR3 coding sequence is TGTGCCACCGGGACAGGACGCTCCTACAATGAGCAGTTCTTC.

The chain carries TRBV7-6 and TRBJ2-5; maybe TRBD2 (5 bases). The CDR3 covers 16 residues. Germline lookup yields CDR1 SGHVS and CDR2 FNYEAQ. The ends were cut back, 5 bases at V and 1 base at J, with 17 bases in the middle. CDR3 DNA: TGTGCCAGCAGCGATCCTTGGACTGGGTCCCAAGAGACCCAGTACTTC. Amino acids: CASSDPWTGSQETQYF.

The genes are TRBV19 and TRBJ1-2, with D possibly TRBD1 on 5 matching bases. V was cut by 4 bases and J by 5 bases, with 11 bases left in between. The CDR3 loop spans 13 amino acids. Germline values: CDR1 LNHDA, CDR2 SQIVND (reference sequence). The DNA of the CDR3 is TGTGCCAGTAGTAACACAGGACTATATGGCTACACCTTC. This codes for CASSNTGLYGYTF.

The chain combines TRBV2 with TRBJ2-7; TRBD1 agrees at 9 bases. This CDR3 is built from 14 residues. With 6 bases clipped from V and 2 bases from J, the junction kept 5 bases outside the gene matches. Per germline, CDR1 SNHLY and CDR2 FYNNEI. In DNA form, the CDR3 reads TGTGCCAGCAGGAAAGGACAGGGGCCCTACGAGCAGTACTTC. It yields the protein CASRKGQGPYEQYF.

The chain recombines TRBV21-1 with TRBJ1-1; the table's D call TRBD1 went unverified against the DNA. TRBV21-1 is classified as a pseudogene. CDR3 length equals 18 residues. This CDR3 reads CASSTQGQGRLFFTEAFF. The CDR3 nucleotides are TGTGCCAGCAGCACTCAGGGACAGGGTAGACTATTTTTCACTGAAGCTTTCTTT.

The rearrangement uses TRBV6-1 and TRBJ1-4, with D possibly matching TRBD1 (5 bases). Germline assignment: CDR1 MNHNS and CDR2 SASEGT. The CDR3 has 13 amino acids. V was clipped by 7 bases and J by 8 bases, with 14 bases between them. The DNA for the CDR3 is TGTGCCAGCAATAGGGGCTCGGAGGAAAAACTGTTTTTT. Protein sequence: CASNRGSEEKLFF.

A few counts support this clone. This chain links TRBV27 with TRBJ1-5; D gene unclear. The V end was cut by 8 bases, the J end by 3 bases, with 14 bases between. The CDR3 sequence is 14 residues long. Germline CDR1 MNHEY, CDR2 SMNVEV (reference sequence). The CDR3 nucleotides are TGTGCCAGCGCGCTGGGCAGGATCAATCAGCCCCAGCATTTT. It translates to CASALGRINQPQHF.

The gene calls are TRBV4-2 and TRBJ1-2; 7 bases line up with TRBD1. Germline CDR1 LGHNA, CDR2 YNFKEQ. The CDR3 contains 18 residues. V shed 3 bases, J shed 5 bases, and the junction held 18 bases outside the gene matches. CDR3 loop: CASSQDYMGTGVSYGYTF. The CDR3 DNA reads TGTGCCAGCAGCCAGGACTACATGGGTACAGGGGTCAGTTATGGCTACACCTTC.

The CDR3 loop is CASSKEPNYGYTF. The DNA of the CDR3 is TGTGCCAGCTCGAAAGAGCCCAACTATGGCTACACCTTC. The rearrangement joins TRBV6-1 to TRBJ1-2; D unclear. The CDR3 contains 13 residues. Trimming shortened V by 8 bases and J by 2 bases, and 12 bases separated the two germline ends. Germline V gene sequence: CDR1 MNHNS, CDR2 SASEGT.